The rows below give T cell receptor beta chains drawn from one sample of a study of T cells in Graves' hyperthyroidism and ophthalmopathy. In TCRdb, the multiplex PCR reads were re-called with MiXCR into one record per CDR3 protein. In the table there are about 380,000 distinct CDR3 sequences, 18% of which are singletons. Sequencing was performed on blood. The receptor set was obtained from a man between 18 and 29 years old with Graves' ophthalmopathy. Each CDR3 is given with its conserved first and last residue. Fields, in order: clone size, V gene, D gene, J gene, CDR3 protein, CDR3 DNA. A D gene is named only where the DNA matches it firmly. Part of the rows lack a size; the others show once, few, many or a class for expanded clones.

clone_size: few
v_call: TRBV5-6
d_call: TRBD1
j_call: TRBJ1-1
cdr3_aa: CASSPTRQGTWVTEAFF
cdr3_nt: TGTGCCAGCAGCCCGACCCGACAGGGGACCTGGGTAACTGAAGCTTTCTTT

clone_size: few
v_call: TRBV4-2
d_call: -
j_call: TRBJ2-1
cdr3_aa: CASSQDPYSYNEQFF
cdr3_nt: TGTGCCAGCAGCCAAGACCCCTACTCCTACAATGAGCAGTTCTTC

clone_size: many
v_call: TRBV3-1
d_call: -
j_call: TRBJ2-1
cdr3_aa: CASSPRTVSYNEQFF
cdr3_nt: TGTGCCAGCAGCCCCCGGACGGTTTCATACAATGAGCAGTTCTTC

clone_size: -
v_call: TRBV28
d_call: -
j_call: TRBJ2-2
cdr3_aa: CASSSDGQPTGELFF
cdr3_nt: TGTGCCAGCAGCAGCGATGGACAGCCCACCGGGGAGCTGTTTTTT

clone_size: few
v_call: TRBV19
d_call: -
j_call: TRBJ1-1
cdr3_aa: CASSGVRGRTEAFF
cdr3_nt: TGTGCCAGTAGTGGTGTCAGGGGTAGGACTGAAGCTTTCTTT

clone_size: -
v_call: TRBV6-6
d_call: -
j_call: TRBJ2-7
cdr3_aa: CASSYSKIPYEQYF
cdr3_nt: TGTGCCAGCAGTTACTCGAAAATCCCCTACGAGCAGTACTTC

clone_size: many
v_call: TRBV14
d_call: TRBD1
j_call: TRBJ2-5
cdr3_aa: CASSPGTGGETQYF
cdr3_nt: TGTGCCAGCAGCCCCGGGACAGGCGGAGAGACCCAGTACTTC

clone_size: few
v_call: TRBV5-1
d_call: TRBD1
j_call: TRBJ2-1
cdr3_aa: CASTDRANEQFF
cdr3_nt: TGCGCCAGCACGGACAGGGCCAATGAGCAGTTCTTC

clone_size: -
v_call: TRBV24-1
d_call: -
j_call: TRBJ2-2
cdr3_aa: CATSAWQGNTGELFF
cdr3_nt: TGTGCCACCAGTGCGTGGCAGGGGAACACCGGGGAGCTGTTTTTT

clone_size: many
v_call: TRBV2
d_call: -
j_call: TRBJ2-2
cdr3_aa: CASSGQINTGELFF
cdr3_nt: TGTGCCAGCAGCGGACAGATAAACACCGGGGAGCTGTTTTTT

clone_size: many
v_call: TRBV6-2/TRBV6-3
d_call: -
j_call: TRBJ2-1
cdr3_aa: CASSYEDAPGGYEQFF
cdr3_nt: TGTGCCAGCAGTTACGAAGACGCCCCGGGGGGCTATGAGCAGTTCTTC

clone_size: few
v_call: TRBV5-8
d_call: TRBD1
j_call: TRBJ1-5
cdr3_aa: CASSFSDRGGNQPQHF
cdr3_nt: TGTGCCAGCAGCTTTTCCGACAGGGGGGGCAATCAGCCCCAGCATTTT

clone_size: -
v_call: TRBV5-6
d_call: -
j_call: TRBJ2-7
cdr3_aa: CASSSGTDFYEQYF
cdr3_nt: TGTGCCAGCAGCTCCGGGACCGATTTCTACGAGCAGTACTTC

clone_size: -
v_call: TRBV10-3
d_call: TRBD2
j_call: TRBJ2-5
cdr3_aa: CAISEHTSGGAEETQYF
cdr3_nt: TGTGCCATCAGTGAGCACACTAGCGGGGGGGCCGAGGAGACCCAGTACTTC

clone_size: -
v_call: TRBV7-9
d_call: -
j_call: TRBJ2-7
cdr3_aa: CASSLPEGAEQYF
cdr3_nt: TGTGCCAGCAGCCTCCCGGAGGGGGCCGAGCAGTACTTC

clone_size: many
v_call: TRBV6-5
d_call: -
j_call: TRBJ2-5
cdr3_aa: CASSYDPGQVVETQYF
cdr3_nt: TGTGCCAGCAGTTACGACCCAGGGCAGGTAGTCGAGACCCAGTACTTC

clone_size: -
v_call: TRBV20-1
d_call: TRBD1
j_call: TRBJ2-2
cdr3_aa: CSAGQGMVAGELFF
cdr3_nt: TGCAGTGCAGGACAGGGTATGGTGGCCGGGGAGCTGTTTTTT

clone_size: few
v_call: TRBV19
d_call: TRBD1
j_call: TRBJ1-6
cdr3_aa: CASTSDRVGRSPLHF
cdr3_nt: TGTGCCAGTACCTCGGACAGGGTAGGAAGATCACCCCTCCACTTT

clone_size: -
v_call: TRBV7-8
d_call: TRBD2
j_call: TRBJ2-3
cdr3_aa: CASRVAGTGRDTQYF
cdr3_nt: TGCGCCAGCAGGGTAGCGGGGACCGGCCGTGATACGCAGTATTTT

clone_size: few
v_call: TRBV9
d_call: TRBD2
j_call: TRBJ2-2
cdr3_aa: CASSKDGGAWSGELFF
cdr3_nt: TGTGCCAGCAGCAAAGACGGGGGGGCCTGGTCCGGGGAGCTGTTTTTT

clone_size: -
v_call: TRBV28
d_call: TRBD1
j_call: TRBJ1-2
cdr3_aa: CASSYPGQGDYGYTF
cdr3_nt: TGTGCCAGCAGTTACCCCGGACAGGGGGACTATGGCTACACCTTC

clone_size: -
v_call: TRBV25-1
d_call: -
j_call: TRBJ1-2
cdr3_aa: CASRDTGRDRGYTF
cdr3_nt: TGTGCCAGCAGGGATACCGGCCGGGATCGCGGCTACACCTTC

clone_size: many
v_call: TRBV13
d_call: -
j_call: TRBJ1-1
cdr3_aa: CASSLPRVNTEAFF
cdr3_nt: TGTGCCAGCAGCTTACCCAGGGTGAACACTGAAGCTTTCTTT

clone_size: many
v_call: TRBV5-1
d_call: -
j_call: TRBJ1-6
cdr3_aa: CASSLSPDYNSPLHF
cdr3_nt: TGCGCCAGCAGCTTGTCCCCAGATTATAATTCACCCCTCCACTTT

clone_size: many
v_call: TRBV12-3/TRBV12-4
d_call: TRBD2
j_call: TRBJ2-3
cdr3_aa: CASSSLAGGLPEDTQYF
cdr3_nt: TGTGCCAGCAGTTCTCTAGCGGGGGGACTTCCGGAGGATACGCAGTATTTT

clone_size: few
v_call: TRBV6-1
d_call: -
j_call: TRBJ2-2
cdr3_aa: CAVRGIGELFF
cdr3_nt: TGTGCCGTGAGGGGGATCGGGGAGCTGTTTTTT

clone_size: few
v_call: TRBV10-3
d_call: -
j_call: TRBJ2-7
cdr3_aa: CAIGGLLEEQYF
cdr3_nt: TGTGCCATCGGAGGACTCTTGGAGGAGCAGTACTTC

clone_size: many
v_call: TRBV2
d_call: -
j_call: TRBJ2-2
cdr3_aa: CASRGRIFSNTGELFF
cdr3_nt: TGTGCCAGCAGGGGGCGCATCTTCTCGAACACCGGGGAGCTGTTTTTT

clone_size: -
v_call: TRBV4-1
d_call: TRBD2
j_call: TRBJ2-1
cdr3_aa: CASSQVGTTNEQFF
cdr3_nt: TGTGCCAGCAGCCAAGTAGGGACTACCAATGAGCAGTTCTTC

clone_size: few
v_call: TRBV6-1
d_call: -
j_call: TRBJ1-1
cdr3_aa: CASSLGGQGAFF
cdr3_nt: TGTGCCAGCAGTCTCGGGGGCCAAGGGGCTTTCTTT

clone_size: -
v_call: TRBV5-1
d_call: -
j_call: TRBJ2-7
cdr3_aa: CASSGTRVYEQYF
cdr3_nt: TGCGCCAGCAGCGGGACCAGGGTATACGAGCAGTACTTC

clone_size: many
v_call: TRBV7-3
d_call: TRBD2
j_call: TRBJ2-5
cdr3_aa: CASSVIAGAGGETQYF
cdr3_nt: TGTGCCAGCAGCGTAATAGCGGGGGCTGGCGGAGAGACCCAGTACTTC

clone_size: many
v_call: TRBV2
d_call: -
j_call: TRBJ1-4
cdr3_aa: CASRKQERNEKLFF
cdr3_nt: TGTGCCAGCAGAAAACAGGAGAGGAATGAAAAACTGTTTTTT

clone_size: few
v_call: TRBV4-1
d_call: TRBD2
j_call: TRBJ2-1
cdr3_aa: CASSQLTSGGADNEQFF
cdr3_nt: TGCGCCAGCAGCCAACTTACAAGCGGGGGGGCCGACAATGAGCAGTTCTTC

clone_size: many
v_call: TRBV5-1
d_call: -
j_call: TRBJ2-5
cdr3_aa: CASSLTVPETQYF
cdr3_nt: TGCGCCAGCAGCTTGACAGTTCCAGAGACCCAGTACTTC

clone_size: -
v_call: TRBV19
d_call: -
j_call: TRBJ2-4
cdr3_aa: CASSIGRPTKNIQYF
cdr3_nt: TGTGCCAGTAGTATCGGGAGACCGACCAAAAACATTCAGTACTTC

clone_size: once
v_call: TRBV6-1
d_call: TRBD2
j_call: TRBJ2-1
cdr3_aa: CASSEAVLADGRDEQFF
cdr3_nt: TGTGCCAGCAGTGAAGCGGTGCTAGCGGACGGGAGGGATGAGCAGTTCTTC

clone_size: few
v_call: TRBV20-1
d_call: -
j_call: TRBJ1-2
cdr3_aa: CSAKGRGEGYTF
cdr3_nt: TGCAGTGCCAAGGGAAGGGGGGAAGGCTACACCTTC

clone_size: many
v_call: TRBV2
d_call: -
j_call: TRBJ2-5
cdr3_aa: CASAGGVEETQYF
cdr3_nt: TGTGCCAGCGCCGGGGGCGTTGAGGAGACCCAGTACTTC

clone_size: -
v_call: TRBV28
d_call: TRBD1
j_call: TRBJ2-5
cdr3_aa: CASSRPGTEQETQYF
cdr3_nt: TGTGCCAGCAGTCGCCCCGGGACAGAGCAAGAGACCCAGTACTTC

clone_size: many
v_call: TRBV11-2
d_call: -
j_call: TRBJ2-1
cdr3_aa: CASSPGSVEQFF
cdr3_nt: TGTGCCAGCAGCCCTGGGAGCGTTGAGCAGTTCTTC

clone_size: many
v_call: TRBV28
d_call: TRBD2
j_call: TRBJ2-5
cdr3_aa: CASSPAFGTSGGEETQYF
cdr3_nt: TGTGCCAGCAGTCCCGCCTTTGGGACTAGCGGGGGAGAAGAGACCCAGTACTTC

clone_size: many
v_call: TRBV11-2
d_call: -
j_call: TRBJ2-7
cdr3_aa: CASTPIGAGSYEQYF
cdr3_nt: TGTGCCAGCACCCCAATCGGGGCAGGCTCCTACGAGCAGTACTTC

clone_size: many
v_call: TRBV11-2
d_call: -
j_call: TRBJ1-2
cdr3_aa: CASSLAGGNNYGYTF
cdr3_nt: TGTGCCAGCAGCTTAGCGGGGGGAAACAACTATGGCTACACCTTC

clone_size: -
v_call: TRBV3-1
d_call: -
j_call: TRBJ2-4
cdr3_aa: CASSYRDTSKNIQYF
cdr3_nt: TGTGCCAGCAGCTACCGGGACACATCTAAAAACATTCAGTACTTC

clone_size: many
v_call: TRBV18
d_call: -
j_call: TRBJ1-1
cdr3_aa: CASSPVIQVNTEAFF
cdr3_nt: TGTGCCAGCTCACCAGTAATACAGGTGAACACTGAAGCTTTCTTT